Shown below are 4 T cell receptor beta chains from a single sample sequenced in a study of blood T cell repertoires in COVID-19. Data came from immunoSEQ multiplex PCR; TCRdb stores just in-frame clones and leaves some out. The sample consists of about 59,000 clones, 87% of them appearing once. The sequenced sample consisted of peripheral blood. Every receptor here comes from a man older than 75 in a cohort sampled during active COVID-19.

With respect to this clone: A clone one base away is much larger, so this may be a read error. Other nucleotide sequences in the sample specify the same CDR3. This chain uses TRBV3-1 (or the pseudogene TRBV3-2) with TRBJ1-1; D gene unclear. This CDR3 contains 13 residues. Germline values: CDR1 LGHDT, CDR2 YNNKEL (reference sequence). The V gene lost 3 bases and the J gene lost 1 base, with 6 bases spanning the gap. CDR3 DNA: TGTGCCAGCAGCCAGACTGGGAACACTGAAGCTTTCTTT. As protein: CASSQTGNTEAFF.

V gene TRBV10-3 combines with J gene TRBJ2-7; 8 nucleotides agree with TRBD1. CDR1 is ENHRY and CDR2 is SYGVKD in the germline V gene. Unmatched junction bases numbered 9, after V lost 3 bases and J lost 5 bases. The CDR3 length is 15 residues. The CDR3 loop reads CAISELDRDNNEQYF. The CDR3 nucleotides read TGTGCCATCAGTGAACTGGACAGGGATAACAACGAGCAGTACTTC.

The chain is built from TRBV5-5 and TRBJ1-2, with 10 bases matching TRBD1. The CDR3 is 14 amino acids. V shed 4 bases and J 5 bases; nucleotides not matched to a gene: 5. Germline-derived CDR1 and CDR2 are SGHKS and YYEKEE (reference sequence). CDR3 in DNA: TGTGCCAGCAGCGGGACAGGGGCGAGTTATGGCTACACCTTC. Translation: CASSGTGASYGYTF.

The chain recombines TRBV4-1 with TRBJ1-3, with 7 nucleotides matching TRBD1. This CDR3 has 14 amino acids. The trim removed 4 bases at V and 9 bases at J, leaving 9 bases unmatched. Germline lookup yields CDR1 MGHRA and CDR2 YSYEKL. Here the CDR3 reads CASSLGQVPGTIYF. In DNA, the CDR3 is TGCGCCAGCAGCCTCGGACAGGTTCCGGGCACCATATATTTT.